This T cell receptor (beta chain) was observed in a study of technical replicates of blood from a few donors. Method: immunoSEQ multiplex PCR; TCRdb's copy keeps in-frame clones and lacks some. This sample has roughly 72,000 clones, with 95% to 98% found just once. V shed 2 bases and J shed 0 bases, with 13 bases lying between them. The CDR3 spans 16 residues. From germline, CDR1 is PRHDT and CDR2 FYEKMQ (reference sequence). Sequenced material: T cells isolated from PBMCs. The origin of this receptor is a human donor in good health. The gene calls are TRBV13 and TRBJ2-5; unclear D gene. In nucleotides, the CDR3 is TGTGCCAGCAGCTTAATCGCGACTGAGTACCAAGAGACCCAGTACTTC. Amino acid sequence: CASSLIATEYQETQYF.